This paragraph reports one TCR beta chain. The V and J ends lost 3 bases and 2 bases, in that order; junction bases with no gene match: 12. This CDR3 has 18 amino acids. CDR1 is MDHEN, CDR2 SYDVKM, per germline. A Seattle source enrolled patients during active infection and followed them longitudinally. Authors' processing steps: Amplification with reference gene primers provided the estimates of nucleated cell counts. The assay was immunoSEQ multiplex PCR, and TCRdb's table has in-frame clones only and misses some. That table is the source of V, J and clone size, and D and trimming were worked out from the DNA. The table lists 100,000 to 150,000 clones, about four fifths of them singletons. The sample comes from a study of blood T cell repertoires in COVID-19.

The clonotype originates from a man younger than 40 with COVID-19, enrolled during active disease. The sample consisted of peripheral blood. V usage is TRBV28 and J usage is TRBJ2-3; 9 bases fit TRBD1. Here the CDR3 DNA reads TGTGCCAGCAGTTTCCAGACCGGGACAGGGCCTTTCACAGATACGCAGTATTTT. This translates into CASSFQTGTGPFTDTQYF.